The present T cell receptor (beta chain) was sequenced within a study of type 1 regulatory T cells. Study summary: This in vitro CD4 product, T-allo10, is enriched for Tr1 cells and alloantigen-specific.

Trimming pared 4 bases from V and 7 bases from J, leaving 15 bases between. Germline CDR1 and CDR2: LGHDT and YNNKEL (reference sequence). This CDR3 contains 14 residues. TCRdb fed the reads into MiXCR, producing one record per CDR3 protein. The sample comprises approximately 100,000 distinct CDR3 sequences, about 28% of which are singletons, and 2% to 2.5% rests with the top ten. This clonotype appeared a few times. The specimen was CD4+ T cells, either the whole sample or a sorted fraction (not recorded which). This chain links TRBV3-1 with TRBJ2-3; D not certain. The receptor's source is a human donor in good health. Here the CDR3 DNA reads TGTGCCAGCAGCCCCCCATCGTCCGCGAATACGCAGTATTTT. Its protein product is CASSPPSSANTQYF.